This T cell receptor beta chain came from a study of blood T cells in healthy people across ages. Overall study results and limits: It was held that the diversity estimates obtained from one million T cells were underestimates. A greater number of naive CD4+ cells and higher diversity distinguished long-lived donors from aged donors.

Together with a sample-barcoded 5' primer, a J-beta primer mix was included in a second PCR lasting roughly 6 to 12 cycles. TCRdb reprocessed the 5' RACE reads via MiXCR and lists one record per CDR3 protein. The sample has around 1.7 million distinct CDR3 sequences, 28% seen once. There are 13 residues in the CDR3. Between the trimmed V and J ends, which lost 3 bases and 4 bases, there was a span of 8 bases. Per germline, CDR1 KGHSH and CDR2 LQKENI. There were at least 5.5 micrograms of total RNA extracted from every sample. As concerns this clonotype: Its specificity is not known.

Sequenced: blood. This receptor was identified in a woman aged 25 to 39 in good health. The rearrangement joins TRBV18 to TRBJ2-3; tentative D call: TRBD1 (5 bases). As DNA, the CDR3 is TGTGCCAGCTCACCCACGACAGCAGATACGCAGTATTTT. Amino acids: CASSPTTADTQYF.